A single sample gave rise to the 19 T cell receptor beta chains below, sequenced in a study of shared clonotypes between healthy human individuals. Positively selected for CCR7, the CD45RO-negative cells used as naive CD8 cells excluded terminally differentiated effector memory CD45RA+ cells. Profiling relied on immunoSEQ multiplex PCR, and the TCRdb table lists in-frame clones only, not all of them. Here the sample spans under 600,000 clones, roughly 98% being singletons. Sequencing was carried out using naive CD8+ T cells sorted from blood. The receptors originated from a man aged 25-40 years in good health.

The chain employs TRBV29-1 and TRBJ2-1; 7 bases fit TRBD1. CDR3 length: 16 amino acids. Germline V gene lookup returns CDR1 SQVTM and CDR2 ANQGSEA. Losses at the gene ends were 5 bases for V and 3 bases for J; bases not matched to a gene: 13. This CDR3 reads CSVPIPPGQNYNEQFF. The CDR3 DNA reads as TGCAGCGTTCCTATCCCTCCGGGACAGAACTACAATGAGCAGTTCTTC.

The genes are TRBV6-5 and TRBJ2-7, with 7 nucleotides matching TRBD1. In germline, CDR1 is MNHEY, CDR2 SVGAGI. The CDR3 contains 15 residues. V lost 0 bases, J lost 4 bases, and 6 bases stayed unmatched. CDR3 DNA sequence: TGTGCCAGCAGTTACTCGAAGAGGGGGCTGTACGAGCAGTACTTC. Protein: CASSYSKRGLYEQYF.

V gene TRBV18 combines with J gene TRBJ1-5; 9 nucleotides agree with TRBD1. There are 16 residues in the CDR3. The junction had 7 bases not matched to a gene; V was cut back by 3 bases and J by 4 bases. Germline V gives CDR1 KGHSH, CDR2 LQKENI. For the CDR3, the DNA is TGTGCCAGCTCACCCGCCCCAGGACAGGGGAATCAGCCCCAGCATTTT. Translated, it gives CASSPAPGQGNQPQHF.

This rearrangement joins TRBV7-9 to TRBJ2-7, with D maybe TRBD1 (6 bases). Germline V gene lookup returns CDR1 SEHNR and CDR2 FQNEAQ (reference sequence). CDR3 length: 19 residues. Trimming left V 4 bases short and J 3 bases short, with 28 bases between. The CDR3 nucleotides are TGTGCCAGCAGCTCCCTCCGGGACAAGTTCTTACCTACGGACTACGAGCAGTACTTC. The encoded protein is CASSSLRDKFLPTDYEQYF.

This chain connects TRBV28 to TRBJ2-1; 10 nucleotides align to TRBD1. J was trimmed by 4 bases and V by 5 bases; bases with no gene match: 2. The CDR3 contains 14 residues. The V gene's germline CDR1 is MDHEN and CDR2 SYDVKM. CDR3 sequence reads: CASSRQGAYNEQFF. As DNA, the CDR3 is TGTGCCAGCAGTAGACAGGGGGCATACAATGAGCAGTTCTTC.

The chain combines TRBV10-2 with TRBJ1-5; 7 bases fit TRBD1. Trimming removed 0 bases from V and 0 bases from J; junction bases left unmatched: 8. The CDR3 extends over 18 amino acids. Germline V CDR1 and CDR2: WSHSY, SAAADI. The CDR3 DNA is TGCGCCAGCAGTGAGTCGGTGACAGGGATTTATAGCAATCAGCCCCAGCATTTT. Translating gives CASSESVTGIYSNQPQHF.

The chain recombines TRBV19 with TRBJ2-7; 14 bases line up with TRBD2. The V gene's germline CDR1 is LNHDA and CDR2 SQIVND (reference sequence). V shed 7 bases and J 2 bases; nucleotides not matched to a gene: 13. The CDR3 has 18 amino acids. The CDR3 sequence: CASKGSGLAGGGTYEQYF. CDR3 bases: TGTGCCAGTAAAGGAAGCGGACTAGCGGGAGGTGGGACCTACGAGCAGTACTTC.

The V gene is TRBV28, the J gene TRBJ2-7; a weak D match, TRBD1 (5 bases). Trimming shortened V by 5 bases and J by 3 bases, and 20 bases separated the two germline ends. CDR3 size: 16 residues. From germline, CDR1 is MDHEN and CDR2 SYDVKM. The CDR3 region has the DNA TGTGCCAGCAGTCCTAGGGTGGTCAGGGTACTCTACGAGCAGTACTTC. Its translation is CASSPRVVRVLYEQYF.

The rearrangement links TRBV18 to TRBJ2-7; 13 bases fit TRBD2. The germline CDR1 and CDR2 sequences are KGHSH and LQKENI. The ends lost 3 bases at V and 4 bases at J; junction bases unmatched: 3. This CDR3 spans 15 amino acids. CDR3 in DNA: TGTGCCAGCTCACCGCTGACTAGCGGGAGGTACGAGCAGTACTTC. Translation: CASSPLTSGRYEQYF.

The chain is built from TRBV29-1 and TRBJ2-2; 9 bases are shared with TRBD1. J was trimmed by 4 bases and V by 6 bases; bases with no gene match: 12. Germline values: CDR1 SQVTM, CDR2 ANQGSEA. There are 16 residues in the CDR3. Here the CDR3 DNA reads TGCAGCGTGGAGGGTTCGGGACAGGGCGGCACCGGGGAGCTGTTTTTT. It translates to CSVEGSGQGGTGELFF.

The gene calls are TRBV5-1 and TRBJ2-7; D is perhaps TRBD2 (6 bases). The CDR3 is made up of 14 amino acids. Trimming took off 4 bases at V and 0 bases at J, with 11 bases between the two ends. Germline lookup yields CDR1 SGHRS and CDR2 YFSETQ. The CDR3 protein is CASSPSASSYEQYF. For the CDR3, the DNA is TGCGCCAGCAGCCCTAGCGCCAGCTCCTACGAGCAGTACTTC.

The DNA for the CDR3 is TGCGCCAGCAGCTTATTTGTGGGAACAACCTCCTACGAGCAGTACTTC. Translated: CASSLFVGTTSYEQYF. The rearrangement joins TRBV5-1 to TRBJ2-7; D is unresolved. V gave up 2 bases and J gave up 0 bases, with 15 bases separating them. There are 16 residues in the CDR3. Germline assignment: CDR1 SGHRS and CDR2 YFSETQ.

To note about this clone: Within the sample, other DNA sequences also encode this same CDR3. The V gene is TRBV27, the J gene TRBJ2-1, with D maybe TRBD1 (5 bases). V lost 5 bases and J lost 4, with 6 bases in between. The CDR3 is 12 amino acids. Germline V gene sequence: CDR1 MNHEY, CDR2 SMNVEV (reference sequence). CDR3 protein: CASSRGYNEQFF. The CDR3 bases are TGTGCCAGCAGTAGGGGTTACAATGAGCAGTTCTTC.

V gene TRBV5-1 combines with J gene TRBJ2-1, with 14 nucleotides matching TRBD2. The length of the CDR3 is 17 residues. CDR1 is SGHRS and CDR2 is YFSETQ in the germline V gene. V lost 4 bases, J lost 7 bases, and 10 bases stayed unmatched. The CDR3 sequence: CASSQGTSGSHLNEQFF. The CDR3, as DNA: TGCGCCAGCAGCCAGGGGACTAGCGGGAGTCATTTGAATGAGCAGTTCTTC.

CDR3 in DNA: TGTGCCAGCAGCTTAGGAGGCCAGGGGGTGAGCGGGGAGCTGTTTTTT. This encodes CASSLGGQGVSGELFF. The rearrangement uses TRBV7-8 and TRBJ2-2; TRBD1 agrees at 7 bases. CDR3 length: 16 amino acids. The ends lost 1 base at V and 7 bases at J; junction bases unmatched: 9. Germline V gene data show CDR1 as SGHVS and CDR2 as FQNEAQ.

V and J are TRBV15 and TRBJ2-3, with 7 bases identical to TRBD2. The CDR3 contains 16 residues. Looked up from germline, CDR1 is LNHNV and CDR2 is YYDKDF (reference sequence). The V and J ends lost 2 bases and 2 bases, in that order; junction bases with no gene match: 7. Here the CDR3 reads CATSRPTSAPTDTQYF. CDR3 bases: TGTGCCACCAGCAGACCAACTAGCGCCCCCACAGATACGCAGTATTTT.

Only a few counts were recorded for this clone. This chain links TRBV28 with TRBJ2-1; possibly TRBD2 for D (6 bases). There are 17 residues in the CDR3. Germline V gene data show CDR1 as MDHEN and CDR2 as SYDVKM. Trimming cost V 8 bases and J 1 base, with 21 bases left between them. CDR3 in amino acids: CASQSPRAGRSYNEQFF. The CDR3 DNA reads as TGTGCCAGCCAGTCGCCCCGGGCGGGGAGATCCTACAATGAGCAGTTCTTC.

This chain uses TRBV29-1 with TRBJ2-1; D not certain. This CDR3 has 12 residues. Germline V lookup: CDR1 SQVTM, CDR2 ANQGSEA. Trimming left V 4 bases short and J 9 bases short, with 13 bases between. The CDR3 sequence is CSVGFSAPEQFF. For the CDR3, the DNA is TGCAGCGTTGGTTTTTCCGCGCCTGAGCAGTTCTTC.

The rearrangement joins TRBV6-1 to TRBJ1-2; 8 nucleotides agree with TRBD1. CDR1 and CDR2 (germline): MNHNS, SASEGT. The junction had 14 bases not matched to a gene; V was cut back by 6 bases and J by 8 bases. The CDR3 totals 15 residues. The CDR3 is CASSHDGDRNRGYTF. The CDR3, as DNA: TGTGCCAGCAGCCATGACGGGGACAGGAACAGGGGCTACACCTTC.